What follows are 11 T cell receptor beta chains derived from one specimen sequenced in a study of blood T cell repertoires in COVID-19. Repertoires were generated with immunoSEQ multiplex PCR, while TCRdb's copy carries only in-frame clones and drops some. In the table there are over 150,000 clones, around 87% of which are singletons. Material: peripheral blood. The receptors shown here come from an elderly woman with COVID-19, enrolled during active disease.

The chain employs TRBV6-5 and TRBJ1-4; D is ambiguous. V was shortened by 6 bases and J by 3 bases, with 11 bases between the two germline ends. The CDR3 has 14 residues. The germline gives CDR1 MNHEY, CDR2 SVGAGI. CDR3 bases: TGTGCCAGCAGCGAGGGTAACTCTAATGAAAAACTGTTTTTT. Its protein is CASSEGNSNEKLFF.

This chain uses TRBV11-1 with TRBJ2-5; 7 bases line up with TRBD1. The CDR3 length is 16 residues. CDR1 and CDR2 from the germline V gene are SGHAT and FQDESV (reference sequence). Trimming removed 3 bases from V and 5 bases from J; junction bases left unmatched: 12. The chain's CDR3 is CASSFYRGMSHETQYF. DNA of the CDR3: TGTGCCAGCAGCTTTTACAGGGGAATGAGTCATGAGACCCAGTACTTC.

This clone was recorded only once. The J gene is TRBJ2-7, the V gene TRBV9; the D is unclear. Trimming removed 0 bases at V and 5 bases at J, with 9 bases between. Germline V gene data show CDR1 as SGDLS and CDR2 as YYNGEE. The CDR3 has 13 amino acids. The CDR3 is CASSVGHADEQYF. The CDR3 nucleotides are TGTGCCAGCAGCGTAGGGCATGCCGACGAGCAGTACTTC.

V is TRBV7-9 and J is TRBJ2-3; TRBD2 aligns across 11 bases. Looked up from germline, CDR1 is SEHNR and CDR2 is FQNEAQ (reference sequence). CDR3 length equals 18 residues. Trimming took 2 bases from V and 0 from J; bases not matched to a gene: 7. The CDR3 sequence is CASSLPPRLAGSTDTQYF. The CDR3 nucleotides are TGTGCCAGCAGCTTACCACCCAGACTAGCGGGGAGCACAGATACGCAGTATTTT.

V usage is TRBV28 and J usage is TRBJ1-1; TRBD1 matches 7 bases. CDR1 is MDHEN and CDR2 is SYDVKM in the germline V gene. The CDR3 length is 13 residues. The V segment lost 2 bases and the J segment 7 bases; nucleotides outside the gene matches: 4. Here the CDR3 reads CASSLPGTVEAFF. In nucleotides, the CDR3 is TGTGCCAGCAGTTTACCCGGGACAGTTGAAGCTTTCTTT.

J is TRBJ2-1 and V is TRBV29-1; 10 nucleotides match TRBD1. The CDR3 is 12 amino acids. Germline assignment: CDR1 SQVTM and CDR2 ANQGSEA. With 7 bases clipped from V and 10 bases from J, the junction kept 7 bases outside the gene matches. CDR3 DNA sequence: TGCAGCGGACGGACAGGGGGAAGGGAGCAGTTCTTC. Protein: CSGRTGGREQFF.

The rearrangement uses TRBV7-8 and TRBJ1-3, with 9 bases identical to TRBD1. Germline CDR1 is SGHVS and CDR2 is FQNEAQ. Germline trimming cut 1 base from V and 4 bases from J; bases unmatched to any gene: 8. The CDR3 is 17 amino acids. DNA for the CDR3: TGTGCCAGCAGCTTAGGGAGGGGGACAGGGTCGGGAAACACCATATATTTT. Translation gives CASSLGRGTGSGNTIYF.

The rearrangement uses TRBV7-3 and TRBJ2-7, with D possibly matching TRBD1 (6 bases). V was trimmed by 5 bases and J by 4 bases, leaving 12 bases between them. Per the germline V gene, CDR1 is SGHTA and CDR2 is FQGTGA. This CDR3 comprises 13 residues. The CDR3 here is CASSVKQGYEQYF. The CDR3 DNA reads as TGTGCCAGCAGCGTGAAGCAGGGGTACGAGCAGTACTTC.

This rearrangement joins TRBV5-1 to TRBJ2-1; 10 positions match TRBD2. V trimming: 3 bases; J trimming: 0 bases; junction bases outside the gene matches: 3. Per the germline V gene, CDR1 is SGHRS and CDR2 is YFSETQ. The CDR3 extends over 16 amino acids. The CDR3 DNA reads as TGCGCCAGCAGCTCAGCTAGCGGGAGCTCCTACAATGAGCAGTTCTTC. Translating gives CASSSASGSSYNEQFF.

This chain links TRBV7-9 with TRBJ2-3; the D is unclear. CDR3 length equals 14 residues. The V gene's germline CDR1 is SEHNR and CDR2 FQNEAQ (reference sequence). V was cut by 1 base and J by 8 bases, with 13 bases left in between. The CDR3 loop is CASSLGSPPGTQYF. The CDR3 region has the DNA TGTGCCAGCAGCTTAGGGTCCCCCCCGGGTACGCAGTATTTT. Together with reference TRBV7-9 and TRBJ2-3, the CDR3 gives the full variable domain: DTGVSQNPRHKITKRGQNVTFRCDPISEHNRLYWYRQTLGQGPEFLTYFQNEAQLEKSRLLSDRFSAERPKGSFSTLEIQRTEQGDSAMYLCASSLGSPPGTQYFGPGTRLTVL.

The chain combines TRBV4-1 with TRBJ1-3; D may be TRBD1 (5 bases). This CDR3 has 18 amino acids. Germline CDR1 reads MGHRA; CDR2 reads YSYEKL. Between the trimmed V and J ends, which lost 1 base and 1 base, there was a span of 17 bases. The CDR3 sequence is CASSQAGQATPSGNTIYF. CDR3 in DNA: TGCGCCAGCAGCCAAGCTGGACAAGCAACCCCTTCTGGAAACACCATATATTTT.